In this sample, the clone carrying this T cell receptor beta chain turned up once. The antigen is unknown. This sample was included in a study of lymphopenia after photon versus proton radiotherapy. Study-level points and caveats: Relative stability marked proton patients; photon patients lost diversity and naive cells.

TCRdb's table, derived via immunoSEQ multiplex PCR, lists solely in-frame clones and lacks some. Of some 20,000 clones listed, roughly nine tenths are singletons. The CDR3 has 16 residues. The trim removed 5 bases at V and 0 bases at J, leaving 5 bases unmatched. From germline, CDR1 is LNHDA and CDR2 SQIVND (reference sequence). The chain combines TRBV19 with TRBJ1-2; 11 bases align to TRBD1. The sequenced sample was peripheral blood, obtained from a patient treated with proton-based radiotherapy. The clonotype comes from a man in his 70s with pancreatic cancer. The CDR3, as DNA: TGTGCCAGTAGTTCCGGACAGGGGGCATCTAACTATGGCTACACCTTC. It is translated as CASSSGQGASNYGYTF.